The 19 T cell receptor beta chains below come from one sample, sequenced in a study of blood T cell repertoires in COVID-19. Sequencing was performed with immunoSEQ multiplex PCR; in TCRdb, only in-frame clones are kept and a portion is missing. The profile shows about 160,000 clones, 81% of them singletons. Specimen: peripheral blood. Receptor source: a man between 60 and 70 years old with active or convalescent COVID-19.

The genes are TRBV7-9 and TRBJ1-2, with TRBD1 matching 9 bases. Germline V CDR1 and CDR2: SEHNR, FQNEAQ (reference sequence). The CDR3 totals 15 residues. J was trimmed by 4 bases and V by 5 bases; bases with no gene match: 8. The CDR3 sequence is CASSLTDRGSYGYTF. In DNA, the CDR3 is TGTGCCAGCAGCCTAACGGACAGGGGTTCCTATGGCTACACCTTC.

The chain employs TRBV28 and TRBJ1-6, with D unresolved. The CDR3 covers 13 residues. Trimming took off 2 bases at V and 8 bases at J, with 7 bases between the two ends. The germline V gene encodes CDR1 MDHEN and CDR2 SYDVKM. This CDR3 is CASSLQVDSPLHF. For the CDR3, the DNA is TGTGCCAGCAGTTTACAGGTGGATTCACCCCTCCACTTT.

V and J are TRBV6-1 and TRBJ2-5; 7 nucleotides match TRBD1. The CDR3 consists of 15 residues. With V trimmed by 2 bases and J by 3 bases, 6 bases remained unmatched. Germline-derived CDR1 and CDR2 are MNHNS and SASEGT. The CDR3 bases are TGTGCCAGCAGTGAATCCGGGACAGAAAAAGAGACCCAGTACTTC. Protein: CASSESGTEKETQYF.

The chain recombines TRBV5-4 with TRBJ2-7; TRBD1 aligns across 10 bases. The CDR3 is 14 residues long. With 3 bases clipped from V and 4 bases from J, the junction kept 4 bases outside the gene matches. Germline loops: CDR1 SGHNT, CDR2 YYREEE (reference sequence). The CDR3 region is CASSWDRGRYEQYF. The CDR3 coding sequence is TGTGCCAGCAGCTGGGACAGGGGACGGTACGAGCAGTACTTC.

A few counts support this clone. The chain joins TRBV27 to TRBJ2-7; TRBD2 matches 9 bases. Losses at the gene ends were 2 bases for V and 2 bases for J; bases not matched to a gene: 4. The CDR3 is made up of 15 amino acids. Germline loops: CDR1 MNHEY, CDR2 SMNVEV (reference sequence). In DNA form, the CDR3 reads TGTGCCAGCAGTTTAGGCGGGAGGGCCCCCTACGAGCAGTACTTC. Its protein product is CASSLGGRAPYEQYF.

Only one count was recorded for this clone. The V call is TRBV7-9, the J call TRBJ1-1; a possible D gene is TRBD1 (6 bases). From germline, CDR1 is SEHNR and CDR2 FQNEAQ (reference sequence). Between the trimmed V and J ends, which lost 4 bases and 0 bases, there was a span of 12 bases. The CDR3 runs 15 residues. Written as DNA, the CDR3 is TGTGCCAGCAGCTCGAGATCAGGGGTGAACACTGAAGCTTTCTTT. Protein: CASSSRSGVNTEAFF.

This chain links TRBV19 with TRBJ2-1, with TRBD2 matching over 7 bases. CDR1 and CDR2 (germline): LNHDA, SQIVND (reference sequence). The V gene end was trimmed by 5 bases and the J gene end by 3 bases; junction bases not matched to a gene: 7. The CDR3 length is 15 residues. The CDR3 region is CASSEGLLNYNEQFF. CDR3 coding DNA: TGTGCCAGTAGTGAGGGACTACTCAACTACAATGAGCAGTTCTTC.

The chain combines TRBV24-1 with TRBJ2-2; D not resolved. The V end lost 0 bases, the J end lost 6 bases, and 13 bases lay between the germline ends. Per germline, CDR1 KGHDR and CDR2 SFDVKD. The CDR3 runs 16 residues. Here the CDR3 DNA reads TGTGCCACCAGTGATTTGACGCAAAGTCGGGCCGGGGAGCTGTTTTTT. Protein: CATSDLTQSRAGELFF.

This clone came up once. V usage is TRBV2 and J usage is TRBJ2-2; TRBD2 matches at 7 bases. In germline, CDR1 is SNHLY, CDR2 FYNNEI. This CDR3 contains 15 residues. V trimming: 5 bases; J trimming: 5 bases; junction bases outside the gene matches: 8. The CDR3 DNA sequence: TGTGCCAGCAGTCGTTTAAGCGGGAAGACCGGGGAGCTGTTTTTT. This gives the protein CASSRLSGKTGELFF.

The chain is built from TRBV12-3 or TRBV12-4 and TRBJ2-3; perhaps TRBD2 as D (5 bases). CDR3 length: 12 residues. Trimming took off 7 bases at V and 9 bases at J, with 14 bases between the two ends. CDR3 nucleotide sequence: TGTGCCAGCACGGAGACGGGGTCAACGCAGTATTTT. Translation gives CASTETGSTQYF.

The chain carries TRBV5-4 and TRBJ2-5; 7 bases are shared with TRBD1. The V gene's germline CDR1 is SGHNT and CDR2 YYREEE (reference sequence). The J segment lost 3 bases and the V segment lost 0 bases, leaving 8 bases of the junction unmatched. CDR3 length: 16 residues. DNA for the CDR3: TGTGCCAGCAGCTTGGCCGTCCGACAGGGCAAAGAGACCCAGTACTTC. Protein sequence: CASSLAVRQGKETQYF. The complete variable domain, with remaining parts taken from reference TRBV5-4 and TRBJ2-5, reads ETGVTQSPTHLIKTRGQQVTLRCSSQSGHNTVSWYQQALGQGPQFIFQYYREEENGRGNFPPRFSGLQFPNYSSELNVNALELDDSALYLCASSLAVRQGKETQYFGPGTRLLVL.

This chain uses TRBV21-1 with TRBJ2-2; the D call TRBD1 from the table was never checked on the DNA. TRBV21-1 is reported as a pseudogene. The CDR3 totals 15 residues. The CDR3 reads CASSTGQGDTGELFF. The DNA for the CDR3 is TGTGCCAGCAGCACGGGACAGGGGGACACCGGGGAGCTGTTTTTT.

The chain links TRBV14 to TRBJ2-5; D may be TRBD1 (6 bases). Trimming cost V 1 base and J 4 bases, with 7 bases left between them. Germline values: CDR1 SGHDN, CDR2 FVKESK. There are 13 residues in the CDR3. The CDR3 DNA reads TGTGCCAGCAGCCAAGGGGGGCGAGAGACCCAGTACTTC. Translated: CASSQGGRETQYF.

This clone was picked up one time. The gene calls are TRBV14 and TRBJ2-1, with TRBD2 matching over 7 bases. Germline V lookup: CDR1 SGHDN, CDR2 FVKESK. The V gene end was trimmed by 4 bases and the J gene end by 4 bases; junction bases not matched to a gene: 4. CDR3 length: 14 amino acids. This CDR3 is CASSLFGGYNEQFF. The CDR3 DNA sequence: TGTGCCAGCAGCCTGTTCGGGGGGTACAATGAGCAGTTCTTC.

This sequence joins TRBV14 and TRBJ1-2, with a tentative D call TRBD1 (5 bases). Trimming cost V 0 bases and J 4 bases, with 9 bases left between them. Germline values: CDR1 SGHDN, CDR2 FVKESK. The CDR3 loop spans 14 amino acids. This CDR3 is CASSQEPRVYGYTF. DNA for the CDR3: TGTGCCAGCAGCCAAGAGCCCAGGGTCTATGGCTACACCTTC.

V gene TRBV19 combines with J gene TRBJ2-1; 8 positions agree with TRBD2. V lost 6 bases and J lost 12; bases outside the gene matches: 13. CDR1 is LNHDA and CDR2 is SQIVND in the germline V gene (reference sequence). This CDR3 is 14 amino acids long. The CDR3 DNA reads as TGTGCCAGTAGACTGGCGGGGGGAACCAGGGGGCAGTTCTTC. Amino acid sequence: CASRLAGGTRGQFF.

The table lists this clone with a count of one. V gene TRBV29-1 combines with J gene TRBJ2-7, with 7 bases aligning to TRBD1. The CDR3 extends over 12 amino acids. The V gene's germline CDR1 is SQVTM and CDR2 ANQGSEA. The V and J ends lost 6 bases and 2 bases, in that order; junction bases with no gene match: 4. The CDR3 DNA reads as TGCAGCGTGGGGGACAGTACCTACGAGCAGTACTTC. Translation: CSVGDSTYEQYF.

V gene TRBV5-1 combines with J gene TRBJ1-3; D gene ambiguous. CDR3 size: 15 residues. The germline gives CDR1 SGHRS, CDR2 YFSETQ. With 7 bases removed from V and 2 bases from J, the gap between germline ends came to 16 bases. CDR3 coding DNA: TGCGCCAGCTCCCCTTCCGGGGTCCCTGGAAACACCATATATTTT. This codes for CASSPSGVPGNTIYF.

The chain combines TRBV18 with TRBJ1-3; 7 nucleotides line up with TRBD1. The CDR3 is 16 amino acids. Germline assignment: CDR1 KGHSH and CDR2 LQKENI. The J segment lost 0 bases and the V segment lost 3 bases, leaving 5 bases of the junction unmatched. CDR3 bases: TGTGCCAGCTCACCCGGACAGGATGCCTCTGGAAACACCATATATTTT. Amino acid sequence: CASSPGQDASGNTIYF.